The 12 T cell receptor beta chains reported below all come from one sample, sequenced in a study of shared clonotypes between healthy human individuals. Measured with immunoSEQ multiplex PCR; TCRdb has only the in-frame clones, and not every one. The sample carries millions of clones, more than 90% recorded once. Sequenced sample: naive CD4+ T cells sorted from blood. The subset is: CD45RA+ positively selected. These receptors originate from a man younger than 30 in good health.

This rearrangement joins TRBV30 to TRBJ2-1, with 10 bases fitting TRBD2. CDR3 length: 16 residues. Germline CDR1 reads GTSNPN; CDR2 reads SVGIG (reference sequence). Germline trimming cut 3 bases from V and 8 bases from J; bases unmatched to any gene: 13. CDR3 sequence reads: CAWRDELAGLGDEQFF. In DNA, the CDR3 is TGTGCCTGGAGAGATGAACTAGCGGGACTAGGAGATGAGCAGTTCTTC.

This chain joins TRBV4-1 and TRBJ2-7; no reliable D call. In germline, CDR1 is MGHRA, CDR2 YSYEKL. The CDR3 is 15 amino acids. Trimming took off 5 bases at V and 2 bases at J, with 16 bases between the two ends. CDR3 protein: CASSFATSQTYEQYF. The CDR3, as DNA: TGCGCCAGCAGCTTCGCAACATCCCAGACCTACGAGCAGTACTTC.

As to this clone: Within the sample, other DNA sequences also encode this same CDR3. The J gene is TRBJ2-1, the V gene TRBV9; 11 positions match TRBD2. Germline V gene data show CDR1 as SGDLS and CDR2 as YYNGEE. The CDR3 is 18 residues long. The V segment lost 0 bases and the J segment 4 bases; nucleotides outside the gene matches: 9. CDR3: CASSVAPGLAGSYNEQFF. For the CDR3, the DNA is TGTGCCAGCAGCGTAGCACCCGGACTAGCGGGTTCATACAATGAGCAGTTCTTC.

The J gene is TRBJ2-3, the V gene TRBV10-3, with 8 bases fitting TRBD2. V lost 4 bases to trimming and J lost 2 bases; unmatched junction nucleotides: 11. The CDR3 is made up of 17 amino acids. Germline V gene lookup returns CDR1 ENHRY and CDR2 SYGVKD. The CDR3 region has the DNA TGTGCCATCAGTGTCGCCCCCGGGACTAGTTCCACAGATACGCAGTATTTT. Its translation: CAISVAPGTSSTDTQYF.

The rearrangement joins TRBV27 to TRBJ2-3; a possible D gene is TRBD2 (7 bases). V shed 7 bases and J shed 3 bases, with 14 bases lying between them. The CDR3 is 14 amino acids. CDR1 and CDR2 from the germline V gene are MNHEY and SMNVEV (reference sequence). This CDR3 reads CASKLGRGTDTQYF. The CDR3 DNA reads as TGTGCCAGCAAGTTGGGGAGGGGGACAGATACGCAGTATTTT.

The chain carries TRBV18 and TRBJ1-2; the D gene is possibly TRBD1 (5 bases). Trimming left V 5 bases short and J 4 bases short, with 11 bases between. Germline values: CDR1 KGHSH, CDR2 LQKENI. The CDR3 is 13 amino acids. CDR3 nucleotide sequence: TGTGCCAGCTCAGCCCGGGACGGCTATGGCTACACCTTC. Translated: CASSARDGYGYTF.

The chain combines TRBV7-8 with TRBJ2-7, with D uncertain. Germline V gene sequence: CDR1 SGHVS, CDR2 FQNEAQ. This CDR3 region has 14 residues. V dropped 1 base and J dropped 9 bases, with 16 bases sitting between them. The CDR3 DNA is TGTGCCAGCAGCTTAGAAACCGCTGGGATGAGGCAGTACTTC. It is translated as CASSLETAGMRQYF.

The chain employs TRBV20-1 and TRBJ1-2; no clear D gene. The V gene lost 1 base and the J gene lost 4 bases, with 4 bases spanning the gap. The germline CDR1 and CDR2 sequences are DFQATT and SNEGSKA (reference sequence). The CDR3 consists of 11 residues. CDR3: CSARVRYGYTF. The CDR3 DNA follows: TGCAGTGCTAGAGTACGCTATGGCTACACCTTC.

A word on this clone: Other DNA variants within this sample encode the same CDR3. The rearrangement joins TRBV27 to TRBJ1-1; D is unresolved. The CDR3 spans 13 residues. Per the germline V gene, CDR1 is MNHEY and CDR2 is SMNVEV (reference sequence). V dropped 2 bases and J dropped 1 base, with 5 bases sitting between them. As DNA, the CDR3 is TGTGCCAGCAGTTTAGGCTCGAACACTGAAGCTTTCTTT. Amino acid sequence: CASSLGSNTEAFF.

V usage is TRBV5-4 and J usage is TRBJ2-7; maybe TRBD1 (5 bases). The CDR3 is made up of 15 amino acids. Germline CDR1 SGHNT, CDR2 YYREEE (reference sequence). Trimming removed 1 base at V and 6 bases at J, with 17 bases between. CDR3: CASSLKQGAVSEQYF. CDR3 DNA sequence: TGTGCCAGCAGCTTGAAGCAGGGTGCCGTTTCCGAGCAGTACTTC.

V gene TRBV5-4 combines with J gene TRBJ1-2; D perhaps matches TRBD1 (6 bases). Germline V gene data show CDR1 as SGHNT and CDR2 as YYREEE (reference sequence). Trimming pared 4 bases from V and 2 bases from J, leaving 12 bases between. The CDR3 runs to 14 residues. Here the CDR3 DNA reads TGTGCCAGCAGCGAGCCGGGACAAAACTATGGCTACACCTTC. This sequence encodes CASSEPGQNYGYTF.

Of note for this clone: This CDR3 is also generated by other DNA sequences in the sample. The V call is TRBV18, the J call TRBJ1-1; TRBD1 aligns across 7 bases. The CDR3 is 14 residues long. CDR1 KGHSH and CDR2 LQKENI come from the germline V gene. V gave up 4 bases and J gave up 4 bases; unmatched junction bases: 6. This CDR3 reads CASSRTGEGTEAFF. DNA of the CDR3: TGTGCCAGCTCACGAACAGGGGAGGGCACTGAAGCTTTCTTT.